The next 20 T cell receptor beta chains were all read from a single sample in a study of T cells in Graves' hyperthyroidism and ophthalmopathy. RNA transcripts were the template for amplifying TCR beta CDR3 regions. The TCR CDR3 was amplified in a first-round RT-PCR using the HTBI primer set. One entry per CDR3 protein results from TCRdb running MiXCR on the multiplex PCR reads. Of about 560,000 distinct CDR3 sequences listed, over 15% were seen once; the top ten hold under 20%. The sequencing sample was made of blood. Source of these receptors: a woman younger than 35 with Graves' hyperthyroidism.

There are many counts of this clonotype. The chain carries TRBV12-3 or TRBV12-4 and TRBJ2-3, with TRBD2 matching 10 bases. CDR3 length: 15 residues. The V segment lost 10 bases and the J segment 6 bases; nucleotides outside the gene matches: 13. The CDR3 DNA reads TGTGCCACCCAAGGGTCCAGCGGGAGGGGGGATACGCAGTATTTT. The encoded protein is CATQGSSGRGDTQYF.

V and J are TRBV6-1 and TRBJ1-2; maybe TRBD1 (6 bases). The germline V and J ends were trimmed by 6 bases and 3 bases, with 17 bases remaining between them. The CDR3 is 15 residues long. The germline CDR1 and CDR2 sequences are MNHNS and SASEGT. The CDR3 protein is CASRRQDRGYYGYTF. CDR3 in DNA: TGTGCCAGCAGACGACAGGATCGAGGTTACTATGGCTACACCTTC.

Only one count was recorded for this clonotype. At one boundary the junction diverges from the germline segment, which might be a read error. This chain connects TRBV12-3 or TRBV12-4 to TRBJ1-2; a weak D match, TRBD1 (6 bases). This CDR3 is 13 amino acids long. CDR3 sequence reads: CAGSFGGAGGYTF. The CDR3 DNA is TGTGCCGGCAGTTTCGGGGGCGCAGGTGGCTACACCTTC.

This clonotype was observed many times. The V and J genes are TRBV15 and TRBJ1-2; a possible D gene is TRBD1 (5 bases). The germline V and J ends were trimmed by 5 bases and 4 bases, with 17 bases remaining between them. Germline V lookup: CDR1 LNHNV, CDR2 YYDKDF (reference sequence). The CDR3 extends over 15 amino acids. The CDR3 sequence: CATSHLFRQTYGYTF. The CDR3 DNA sequence: TGTGCCACCAGCCATCTATTTCGACAGACCTATGGCTACACCTTC.

The chain has TRBV18 and TRBJ2-2; 7 bases are a match to TRBD1. The trim removed 4 bases at V and 4 bases at J, leaving 9 bases unmatched. The CDR3 runs 16 residues. Germline-derived CDR1 and CDR2 are KGHSH and LQKENI. The CDR3 DNA reads as TGTGCCAGCTCACGAATTCCGGGACAGAGCACCGGGGAGCTGTTTTTT. This sequence encodes CASSRIPGQSTGELFF.

This clonotype was observed at least ten times. V and J are TRBV12-3 or TRBV12-4 and TRBJ1-1; D is uncertain. The CDR3 is 17 amino acids. The V end was cut by 3 bases, the J end by 1 base, with 18 bases between. CDR3 loop: CASSLIPLTMSNTEAFF. The CDR3 nucleotides read TGTGCCAGCAGTTTGATTCCGCTCACAATGTCGAACACTGAAGCTTTCTTT.

This clonotype was counted at least ten times. V is TRBV12-3 or TRBV12-4 and J is TRBJ2-7; tentatively, D is TRBD1 (8 bases). V was cut by 6 bases and J by 1 base, with 13 bases left in between. This CDR3 region has 14 residues. CDR3 residues: CASRQGGRSYEQYF. The CDR3 bases are TGTGCCAGCAGACAGGGGGGGCGGTCCTACGAGCAGTACTTC.

This clonotype was seen at least ten times. This chain connects TRBV27 to TRBJ2-5; D not certain. V lost 6 bases, J lost 1 base, and 21 bases lay in between. This CDR3 contains 17 residues. Germline lookup yields CDR1 MNHEY and CDR2 SMNVEV (reference sequence). CDR3 coding DNA: TGTGCCAGCAGCCCCCAAGGGCAGACAATCTTCCAAGAGACCCAGTACTTC. It codes for CASSPQGQTIFQETQYF.

The rearrangement joins TRBV10-3 to TRBJ1-6, with D possibly being TRBD1 (6 bases). V was clipped by 2 bases and J by 3 bases, with 11 bases between them. The CDR3 spans 16 residues. The germline gives CDR1 ENHRY, CDR2 SYGVKD. The CDR3 DNA sequence: TGTGCCATCAGTGAGGTCAGGGGAGGCTATAATTCACCCCTCCACTTT. It yields the protein CAISEVRGGYNSPLHF.

The count of this clonotype is one. Possible read error: a much larger clone is one base away. The DNA for the CDR3 is TGTGCCAGCAGGGTCATAAGGGGCGGGAACAATGAGCAGTTCTTC. Translated, it gives CASRVIRGGNNEQFF. V is TRBV6-4 and J is TRBJ2-1, with D perhaps matching TRBD2 (6 bases). The CDR3 runs to 15 residues. In germline, CDR1 is MRHNA, CDR2 SNTAGT. V lost 6 bases and J lost 5, with 17 bases in between.

This clonotype was seen more than once but under ten times. The chain combines TRBV2 with TRBJ1-2; maybe TRBD1 (5 bases). The CDR3 loop spans 13 amino acids. V lost 4 bases to trimming and J lost 3 bases, with 9 bases between them. Germline lookup yields CDR1 SNHLY and CDR2 FYNNEI. The DNA for the CDR3 is TGTGCCAGCAGTGCGGGGGGTGACTATGGCTACACCTTC. It specifies CASSAGGDYGYTF.

V is TRBV12-3 or TRBV12-4 and J is TRBJ2-2; no firm D call. The CDR3 spans 14 residues. V was cut by 6 bases and J by 4 bases, with 12 bases left in between. The CDR3 region is CASRADGSTGELFF. DNA for the CDR3: TGTGCCAGCAGGGCGGACGGATCCACCGGGGAGCTGTTTTTT.

This clonotype appeared a few times. The chain joins TRBV7-8 to TRBJ2-5; tentative D call: TRBD2 (5 bases). Germline V gene lookup returns CDR1 SGHVS and CDR2 FQNEAQ. There are 14 residues in the CDR3. With 2 bases removed from V and 1 base from J, the gap between germline ends came to 8 bases. The CDR3 region has the DNA TGTGCCAGCAGCTTAAAAGGGAGCCAAGAGACCCAGTACTTC. It encodes CASSLKGSQETQYF.

This clonotype has at least ten counts. V usage is TRBV30 and J usage is TRBJ2-5; D unclear. The CDR3 spans 13 residues. Germline V CDR1 and CDR2: GTSNPN, SVGIG (reference sequence). Trimming left V 3 bases short and J 5 bases short, with 13 bases between. For the CDR3, the DNA is TGTGCCTGGAGCTATTCGGTGGCGGAGACCCAGTACTTC. Its translation is CAWSYSVAETQYF.

This clonotype was picked up a small number of times. This chain links TRBV2 with TRBJ2-7; 9 bases fit TRBD1. The CDR3 is 15 amino acids. Germline CDR1 SNHLY, CDR2 FYNNEI. Trimming removed 10 bases from V and 1 base from J; junction bases left unmatched: 11. The CDR3 loop reads CATSSLDRGSYEQYF. The CDR3 DNA sequence: TGTGCCACCTCATCTCTGGACAGGGGATCCTACGAGCAGTACTTC. The variable domain in full, with the rest retrieved from reference TRBV2 and TRBJ2-7, is EPEVTQTPSHQVTQMGQEVILRCVPISNHLYFYWYRQILGQKVEFLVSFYNNEISEKSEIFDDQFSVERPDGSNFTLKIRSTKLEDSAMYFCATSSLDRGSYEQYFGPGTRLTVT.

The chain recombines TRBV10-3 with TRBJ1-5, with 8 bases that match TRBD1. Per germline, CDR1 ENHRY and CDR2 SYGVKD. This CDR3 has 13 residues. V shed 9 bases and J 5 bases; nucleotides not matched to a gene: 6. Here the CDR3 DNA reads TGTGCCATAGGACAGGGAGGAGATCAGCCCCAGCATTTT. Protein sequence: CAIGQGGDQPQHF.

This clonotype has more than one count but fewer than ten. V is TRBV15 and J is TRBJ2-1; possibly TRBD1 for D (5 bases). The CDR3 contains 19 residues. V gave up 0 bases and J gave up 4 bases, with 22 bases separating them. The germline V gene has CDR1 LNHNV and CDR2 YYDKDF (reference sequence). CDR3 bases: TGTGCCACCAGCAGAGATCCCATAAGACAGCCCGTAGAGTACAATGAGCAGTTCTTC. Its protein product is CATSRDPIRQPVEYNEQFF.

This clonotype was recorded many times. The chain carries TRBV24-1 and TRBJ2-5; the D gene could be TRBD1 or TRBD2 (5 bases each). Germline V gives CDR1 KGHDR, CDR2 SFDVKD. The germline V and J ends were trimmed by 5 bases and 5 bases, with 20 bases remaining between them. This CDR3 comprises 16 residues. CDR3 DNA: TGTGCCACCAGTGGAACCGGGACGTCAGACGGGGAGACCCAGTACTTC. Amino acid sequence: CATSGTGTSDGETQYF.

This clonotype has ten or more counts. This chain links TRBV11-2 with TRBJ2-1; D is perhaps TRBD1 (5 bases). Trimming left V 3 bases short and J 1 base short, with 16 bases between. Germline loops: CDR1 SGHAT, CDR2 FQNNGV. The CDR3 has 17 amino acids. CDR3 bases: TGTGCCAGCAGCTTTGGACCTCTAGGGGTGTCCTACAATGAGCAGTTCTTC. It specifies CASSFGPLGVSYNEQFF. Variable domain in full (rest from reference TRBV11-2 and TRBJ2-1): EAGVAQSPRYKIIEKRQSVAFWCNPISGHATLYWYQQILGQGPKLLIQFQNNGVVDDSQLPKDRFSAERLKGVDSTLKIQPAKLEDSAVYLCASSFGPLGVSYNEQFFGPGTRLTVL.

The rearrangement joins TRBV6-1 to TRBJ2-7; D may be TRBD2 (7 bases). Trimming cost V 7 bases and J 3 bases, with 19 bases left between them. This CDR3 is built from 15 residues. CDR1 is MNHNS, CDR2 SASEGT, per germline. The CDR3 spells CASTPRGGWVYEQYF. The CDR3 DNA is TGTGCCAGCACCCCGAGGGGGGGGTGGGTCTACGAGCAGTACTTC.